The 15 T cell receptor beta chains reported below all come from one sample, sequenced in a study of shared clonotypes between healthy human individuals. Repertoires were generated with immunoSEQ multiplex PCR, while TCRdb's copy carries only in-frame clones and drops some. Seen here are around 690,000 clones, about 90% observed once, and the top ten hold about 34%. Material for sequencing was memory CD8+ T cells from PBMCs. Subset denoted: CD45RO+ cells pooled with CCR7-negative TemRA cells. These receptors all come from a man between 18 and 29 years old in good health. Some clones in this sample may be carry-over from other donors' samples.

The gene calls are TRBV7-9 and TRBJ2-1; the match to TRBD2 covers 13 bases. The CDR3 has 16 amino acids. Germline V gene lookup returns CDR1 SEHNR and CDR2 FQNEAQ (reference sequence). Losses at the gene ends were 4 bases for V and 5 bases for J; bases not matched to a gene: 5. CDR3 coding DNA: TGTGCCAGCAGCTCCGGGACTAGCGGGGTAAACAATGAGCAGTTCTTC. Translation gives CASSSGTSGVNNEQFF.

Turning to this clone: The junction departs from the called germline gene at one end, perhaps through a read error. The V gene is TRBV10-3, the J gene TRBJ1-1; D remains unclear. Per the germline V gene, CDR1 is ENHRY and CDR2 is SYGVKD. There are 12 residues in the CDR3. The CDR3 coding sequence is TGTGCCGTCAGACAATGGAACACTGAAGCTTTCTTT. Protein: CAVRQWNTEAFF.

The V gene is TRBV11-2, the J gene TRBJ2-1, with D possibly being TRBD2 (5 bases). CDR1 is SGHAT, CDR2 FQNNGV, per germline. Deletions cut 1 base from V and 13 bases from J, with 8 bases between. This CDR3 has 11 residues. CDR3: CASSLGGSQFF. For the CDR3, the DNA is TGTGCCAGCAGCTTAGGAGGGAGTCAGTTCTTC.

The chain links TRBV27 to TRBJ2-1; D may correspond to TRBD1 or TRBD2 (6 bases each). The germline V and J ends were trimmed by 7 bases and 4 bases, with 11 bases remaining between them. Germline V gene lookup returns CDR1 MNHEY and CDR2 SMNVEV (reference sequence). The CDR3 is 13 amino acids. CDR3 nucleotides: TGTGCCAGCACCGGGGGCCTATACAATGAGCAGTTCTTC. This encodes CASTGGLYNEQFF.

The CDR3 loop is CASSTGTSTGELFF. In nucleotides, the CDR3 is TGTGCCAGCAGCACCGGGACTTCAACCGGGGAGCTGTTTTTT. The rearrangement links TRBV9 to TRBJ2-2, with a tentative D call TRBD2 (6 bases). Germline assignment: CDR1 SGDLS and CDR2 YYNGEE. V was clipped by 4 bases and J by 5 bases, with 12 bases between them. CDR3 size: 14 residues.

The V and J genes are TRBV28 and TRBJ1-5; D uncertain. The CDR3 covers 15 residues. Germline V gives CDR1 MDHEN, CDR2 SYDVKM. Trimming stripped 6 bases from V and 0 bases from J, with 12 bases between. CDR3 region: CASRTIWDSNQPQHF. The CDR3 DNA is TGTGCCAGCAGAACGATCTGGGATAGCAATCAGCCCCAGCATTTT.

CDR3 residues: CASTVGGDGYTF. The CDR3 DNA sequence: TGTGCCAGCACCGTGGGGGGTGATGGCTACACCTTC. The J gene is TRBJ1-2, the V gene TRBV28; TRBD1 is a possible D gene (5 bases). The CDR3 sequence is 12 residues long. Trimming pared 7 bases from V and 6 bases from J, leaving 12 bases between. Germline V gene sequence: CDR1 MDHEN, CDR2 SYDVKM.

This sequence joins TRBV27 and TRBJ2-7; D is perhaps TRBD1 (5 bases). Germline lookup yields CDR1 MNHEY and CDR2 SMNVEV (reference sequence). The CDR3 is 15 residues long. V lost 5 bases and J lost 1, with 15 bases in between. The DNA for the CDR3 is TGTGCCAGCAGTGAGGAGTCCCGGACATCCTACGAGCAGTACTTC. This sequence encodes CASSEESRTSYEQYF.

The CDR3 region has the DNA TGTGCCAGCAGCGTTTCGGCAGGGACCAACTATGGCTACACCTTC. It translates to CASSVSAGTNYGYTF. The chain joins TRBV25-1 to TRBJ1-2, with D possibly matching TRBD1 (5 bases). The CDR3 totals 15 residues. Germline V gene data show CDR1 as MGHDK and CDR2 as SYGVNS. Trimming removed 6 bases at V and 2 bases at J, with 16 bases between.

The chain carries TRBV29-1 and TRBJ1-1; D not resolved. Trimming pared 0 bases from V and 1 base from J, leaving 3 bases between. This CDR3 region has 12 residues. CDR1 is SQVTM and CDR2 is ANQGSEA in the germline V gene. In DNA form, the CDR3 reads TGCAGCGTTGAAGACACGAACACTGAAGCTTTCTTT. Its protein is CSVEDTNTEAFF.

V gene TRBV27 combines with J gene TRBJ2-1; perhaps TRBD2 as D (6 bases). Germline V lookup: CDR1 MNHEY, CDR2 SMNVEV (reference sequence). The CDR3 loop spans 14 amino acids. V gave up 3 bases and J gave up 6 bases, with 12 bases separating them. DNA of the CDR3: TGTGCCAGCAGTTTTAGCCAGGGAGGCAATGAGCAGTTCTTC. This codes for CASSFSQGGNEQFF.

This chain's CDR3 is CASRPRSITSSGANVLTF. The CDR3 coding sequence is TGTGCCAGCAGGCCAAGGTCAATCACGAGCTCTGGGGCCAACGTCCTGACTTTC. This chain links TRBV11-2 with TRBJ2-6; D is unresolved. The germline CDR1 and CDR2 sequences are SGHAT and FQNNGV. The CDR3 is made up of 18 amino acids. Deletions cut 6 bases from V and 0 bases from J, with 18 bases between. The complete variable domain, with remaining parts taken from reference TRBV11-2 and TRBJ2-6, reads EAGVAQSPRYKIIEKRQSVAFWCNPISGHATLYWYQQILGQGPKLLIQFQNNGVVDDSQLPKDRFSAERLKGVDSTLKIQPAKLEDSAVYLCASRPRSITSSGANVLTFGAGSRLTVL.

The chain links TRBV18 to TRBJ2-5; D perhaps matches TRBD1 (6 bases). The CDR3 runs 16 residues. The germline V gene has CDR1 KGHSH and CDR2 LQKENI. Deletions cut 2 bases from V and 2 bases from J, with 15 bases between. The CDR3 DNA reads TGTGCCAGCTCACCAGGCCTGGGGGCGGCACAAGAGACCCAGTACTTC. This gives the protein CASSPGLGAAQETQYF.

The chain couples TRBV9 to TRBJ2-7, with a weak D call TRBD1 (6 bases). CDR1 and CDR2 (germline): SGDLS, YYNGEE. CDR3 length: 14 residues. The germline V and J ends were trimmed by 4 bases and 3 bases, with 14 bases remaining between them. The CDR3 bases are TGTGCCAGCAGCCCCTGGGACACCATCTACGAGCAGTACTTC. Translating it yields CASSPWDTIYEQYF.

The rearrangement joins TRBV19 to TRBJ2-1; 10 bases agree with TRBD1. This CDR3 has 17 amino acids. The V gene's germline CDR1 is LNHDA and CDR2 SQIVND (reference sequence). V shed 6 bases and J 3 bases; nucleotides not matched to a gene: 11. CDR3 sequence: CASSSKTGGLNYNEQFF. As DNA, the CDR3 is TGTGCCAGTAGCTCGAAGACAGGGGGCTTAAACTACAATGAGCAGTTCTTC. The whole variable domain, remainder taken from reference TRBV19 and TRBJ2-1, is DGGITQSPKYLFRKEGQNVTLSCEQNLNHDAMYWYRQDPGQGLRLIYYSQIVNDFQKGDIAEGYSVSREKKESFPLTVTSAQKNPTAFYLCASSSKTGGLNYNEQFFGPGTRLTVL.